Listed below are T cell receptor beta chains from one sample, sequenced in a study of blood T cell repertoires in COVID-19. Measured with immunoSEQ multiplex PCR; TCRdb has only the in-frame clones, and not every one. Here the sample spans roughly 240,000 clones, about 87% being singletons. Sequenced: PBMCs or T cells enriched from blood (not recorded which). These receptors all stem from a woman aged 25 to 39 with acute COVID-19. Each CDR3 is given with its conserved first and last residue. A D gene is named only where the DNA matches it firmly. Size is stated for part of the rows, as once, few or many counts, or as a class when the clone is expanded.

j_gene: TRBJ2-2; d_gene: TRBD1; v_gene: TRBV4-3; abundance: .; CDR3aa: CASSQGFRDRWDTGELFF; CDR3nt: TGCGCCAGCAGCCAAGGGTTCCGGGACAGGTGGGACACCGGGGAGCTGTTTTTT
j_gene: TRBJ1-6; d_gene: .; v_gene: TRBV7-7; abundance: .; CDR3aa: CASSPGVPKALSYNSPLHF; CDR3nt: TGTGCTAGCAGCCCAGGGGTCCCCAAGGCCCTCTCCTATAATTCACCCCTCCACTTT
j_gene: TRBJ2-7; d_gene: .; v_gene: TRBV18; abundance: .; CDR3aa: CASSPLLSGYEQYF; CDR3nt: TGTGCCAGCTCACCACTTTTGTCCGGCTACGAGCAGTACTTC
j_gene: TRBJ1-4; d_gene: .; v_gene: TRBV9; abundance: .; CDR3aa: CASSRGATNEKLFF; CDR3nt: TGTGCCAGCAGCCGGGGAGCAACTAATGAAAAACTGTTTTTT
j_gene: TRBJ1-5; d_gene: .; v_gene: TRBV16; abundance: .; CDR3aa: CASSQNGRGAYQPQHF; CDR3nt: TGTGCCAGCAGCCAAAATGGACGGGGGGCATATCAGCCCCAGCATTTT
j_gene: TRBJ2-6; d_gene: .; v_gene: TRBV9; abundance: .; CDR3aa: CASSVRGLSGANVLTF; CDR3nt: TGTGCCAGCAGCGTAAGAGGGCTCTCTGGGGCCAACGTCCTGACTTTC
j_gene: TRBJ2-1; d_gene: TRBD2; v_gene: TRBV7-9; abundance: .; CDR3aa: CASSSLTSGGLSYNEQFF; CDR3nt: TGTGCCAGCAGCTCTCTGACTAGCGGGGGGCTCTCCTACAATGAGCAGTTCTTC
j_gene: TRBJ2-4; d_gene: .; v_gene: TRBV30; abundance: .; CDR3aa: CAWSVLGGRAKNIQYF; CDR3nt: TGTGCCTGGAGTGTACTGGGGGGGCGAGCCAAAAACATTCAGTACTTC
j_gene: TRBJ1-2; d_gene: .; v_gene: TRBV7-9; abundance: .; CDR3aa: CASSGQYERTYGYTF; CDR3nt: TGTGCCAGCAGCGGACAGTACGAGCGAACCTATGGCTACACCTTC
j_gene: TRBJ1-5; d_gene: .; v_gene: TRBV19; abundance: few; CDR3aa: CASSIIQGTGQPQHF; CDR3nt: TGTGCCAGTAGTATCATCCAGGGCACTGGACAGCCCCAGCATTTT
j_gene: TRBJ1-1; d_gene: .; v_gene: TRBV18; abundance: .; CDR3aa: CASSPRREWGTEAFF; CDR3nt: TGTGCCAGCTCACCTCGCCGGGAGTGGGGCACTGAAGCTTTCTTT
j_gene: TRBJ2-7; d_gene: TRBD2; v_gene: TRBV14; abundance: once; CDR3aa: CASSQEPGLAGIYEQYF; CDR3nt: TGTGCCAGCAGCCAAGAACCGGGACTAGCGGGAATTTACGAGCAGTACTTC
j_gene: TRBJ1-2; d_gene: .; v_gene: TRBV24-1; abundance: .; CDR3aa: CATSKTWGYTF; CDR3nt: TGTGCCACCAGTAAGACTTGGGGCTACACCTTC
j_gene: TRBJ1-5; d_gene: .; v_gene: TRBV11-3; abundance: .; CDR3aa: CASSLGRGGGYSNQPQHF; CDR3nt: TGTGCCAGCAGCTTAGGCCGCGGGGGCGGGTATAGCAATCAGCCCCAGCATTTT
j_gene: TRBJ1-1; d_gene: .; v_gene: TRBV27; abundance: .; CDR3aa: CASRPDGGNTEAFF; CDR3nt: TGTGCCAGCAGACCAGACGGGGGGAACACTGAAGCTTTCTTT
j_gene: TRBJ1-1; d_gene: .; v_gene: TRBV4-3; abundance: .; CDR3aa: CASSQKDSANTEAFF; CDR3nt: TGCGCCAGCAGCCAAAAGGACAGCGCGAACACTGAAGCTTTCTTT
j_gene: TRBJ1-4; d_gene: TRBD1; v_gene: TRBV15; abundance: .; CDR3aa: CATSRGLNIGGTVDEKLFF; CDR3nt: TGTGCCACCAGCAGAGGATTAAATATCGGCGGGACAGTCGATGAAAAACTGTTTTTT
j_gene: TRBJ1-2; d_gene: .; v_gene: TRBV5-4; abundance: .; CDR3aa: CASSLVTDYGYTF; CDR3nt: TGTGCCAGCAGCTTGGTGACAGACTATGGCTACACCTTC
j_gene: TRBJ2-2; d_gene: TRBD1; v_gene: TRBV10-3; abundance: .; CDR3aa: CAISADRGSNTGELFF; CDR3nt: TGTGCCATCAGTGCGGACAGGGGCTCCAACACCGGGGAGCTGTTTTTT
j_gene: TRBJ2-5; d_gene: .; v_gene: TRBV3-1/TRBV3-2; abundance: .; CDR3aa: CASSQEIQETQYF; CDR3nt: TGTGCCAGCAGCCAGGAGATCCAAGAGACCCAGTACTTC
j_gene: TRBJ1-2; d_gene: .; v_gene: TRBV18; abundance: few; CDR3aa: CASSPAGAPQQFYGYTF; CDR3nt: TGTGCCAGCTCACCGGCGGGAGCCCCGCAGCAGTTCTATGGCTACACCTTC
j_gene: TRBJ1-1; d_gene: .; v_gene: TRBV4-3; abundance: .; CDR3aa: CASSQDGGDTEAFF; CDR3nt: TGCGCCAGCAGCCAAGATGGCGGAGACACTGAAGCTTTCTTT
j_gene: TRBJ1-4; d_gene: TRBD1; v_gene: TRBV7-2; abundance: .; CDR3aa: CASSFWAGTGGEKLFF; CDR3nt: TGTGCCAGCAGCTTCTGGGCGGGGACAGGGGGCGAAAAACTGTTTTTT
j_gene: TRBJ1-1; d_gene: .; v_gene: TRBV6-5; abundance: once; CDR3aa: CACSAGRSLNTEAFF; CDR3nt: TGTGCCTGTTCGGCAGGGCGATCGTTGAACACTGAAGCTTTCTTT
j_gene: TRBJ1-2; d_gene: TRBD1; v_gene: TRBV9; abundance: .; CDR3aa: CASSAGGYMDGYTF; CDR3nt: TGTGCCAGCAGCGCAGGGGGCTATATGGATGGCTACACCTTC
j_gene: TRBJ1-2; d_gene: TRBD1; v_gene: TRBV27; abundance: .; CDR3aa: CASRGQGAVNYGYTF; CDR3nt: TGTGCCAGCAGAGGACAGGGGGCAGTCAACTATGGCTACACCTTC
j_gene: TRBJ2-7; d_gene: .; v_gene: TRBV21-1; abundance: .; CDR3aa: CASSKGGLSTYEQYF; CDR3nt: TGTGCCAGCAGCAAAGGAGGGCTGAGCACCTACGAGCAGTACTTC
j_gene: TRBJ1-1; d_gene: .; v_gene: TRBV7-2; abundance: .; CDR3aa: CASSLGVLDSGAFF; CDR3nt: TGTGCCAGCAGCTTAGGCGTTTTGGACTCTGGGGCTTTCTTT
j_gene: TRBJ2-1; d_gene: .; v_gene: TRBV6-5; abundance: few; CDR3aa: CASSYSPVRGNEQFF; CDR3nt: TGTGCCAGCAGTTACTCGCCGGTCAGGGGAAATGAGCAGTTCTTC
j_gene: TRBJ2-2; d_gene: .; v_gene: TRBV3-1/TRBV3-2; abundance: .; CDR3aa: CASRGVGRSTGELFF; CDR3nt: TGTGCCAGCAGAGGCGTCGGTCGGAGCACCGGGGAGCTGTTTTTT
j_gene: TRBJ2-7; d_gene: .; v_gene: TRBV6-2/TRBV6-3; abundance: .; CDR3aa: CASSTDRAYEQYF; CDR3nt: TGTGCCAGCAGCACGGACAGAGCCTACGAGCAGTACTTC
j_gene: TRBJ2-5; d_gene: TRBD2; v_gene: TRBV3-1/TRBV3-2; abundance: .; CDR3aa: CASSQPLAGVETQYF; CDR3nt: TGTGCCAGCAGCCAACCTTTAGCGGGGGTGGAGACCCAGTACTTC
j_gene: TRBJ1-1; d_gene: .; v_gene: TRBV10-3; abundance: .; CDR3aa: CAISEWLRTEPVNTEAFF; CDR3nt: TGTGCCATCAGTGAGTGGTTGCGAACCGAACCCGTGAACACTGAAGCTTTCTTT
j_gene: TRBJ1-1; d_gene: TRBD1; v_gene: TRBV6-5; abundance: .; CDR3aa: CASSYFVGGLNTEAFF; CDR3nt: TGTGCCAGCAGTTACTTTGTAGGGGGCCTGAACACTGAAGCTTTCTTT
j_gene: TRBJ2-1; d_gene: .; v_gene: TRBV10-3; abundance: .; CDR3aa: CAIRQGDASYNEQFF; CDR3nt: TGTGCCATCAGACAGGGAGACGCCTCCTACAATGAGCAGTTCTTC
j_gene: TRBJ2-5; d_gene: .; v_gene: TRBV19; abundance: once; CDR3aa: CASMSSVKETQYF; CDR3nt: TGTGCCAGTATGAGTAGCGTGAAAGAGACCCAGTACTTC
j_gene: TRBJ1-1; d_gene: .; v_gene: TRBV5-4; abundance: .; CDR3aa: CASSLGDGGLSDEAFF; CDR3nt: TGTGCCAGCAGCTTGGGGGACGGGGGGTTAAGCGATGAAGCTTTCTTT
j_gene: TRBJ2-7; d_gene: .; v_gene: TRBV7-2; abundance: .; CDR3aa: CASSYPVGNYEQYF; CDR3nt: TGTGCCAGCAGCTACCCAGTCGGGAACTACGAGCAGTACTTC
j_gene: TRBJ2-7; d_gene: .; v_gene: TRBV7-9; abundance: .; CDR3aa: CASTGGTNYEQYF; CDR3nt: TGTGCCAGTACTGGGGGCACCAACTACGAGCAGTACTTC
j_gene: TRBJ2-1; d_gene: .; v_gene: TRBV5-1; abundance: .; CDR3aa: CASSLDIVLATHNEQFF; CDR3nt: TGCGCCAGCAGCTTGGATATCGTACTAGCAACGCACAATGAGCAGTTCTTC
j_gene: TRBJ1-5; d_gene: .; v_gene: TRBV11-2; abundance: .; CDR3aa: CASSSLGQPQHF; CDR3nt: TGTGCCAGCAGCTCGCTCGGGCAGCCCCAGCATTTT
j_gene: TRBJ1-1; d_gene: TRBD1; v_gene: TRBV10-1; abundance: .; CDR3aa: CASSSTGGRGTEAFF; CDR3nt: TGCGCCAGCAGTTCCACAGGGGGCCGTGGCACTGAAGCTTTCTTT
j_gene: TRBJ1-6; d_gene: .; v_gene: TRBV13; abundance: .; CDR3aa: CASSFGQGYSPLHF; CDR3nt: TGTGCCAGCAGCTTCGGGCAGGGTTATTCACCCCTCCACTTT
j_gene: TRBJ2-7; d_gene: .; v_gene: TRBV9; abundance: once; CDR3aa: CASSLSGQSSYEQYF; CDR3nt: TGTGCCAGCAGCCTAAGCGGACAGAGCTCCTACGAGCAGTACTTC
j_gene: TRBJ1-3; d_gene: .; v_gene: TRBV19; abundance: .; CDR3aa: CASTHRSSGNTIYF; CDR3nt: TGTGCCAGTACCCATAGAAGTTCTGGAAACACCATATATTTT
j_gene: TRBJ1-1; d_gene: TRBD1; v_gene: TRBV29-1; abundance: .; CDR3aa: CSALQGAGTEAFF; CDR3nt: TGCAGCGCCTTACAGGGGGCGGGTACTGAAGCTTTCTTT
j_gene: TRBJ2-2; d_gene: .; v_gene: TRBV10-3; abundance: .; CDR3aa: CAIKAGAGDTGELFF; CDR3nt: TGTGCCATCAAGGCTGGGGCTGGGGACACCGGGGAGCTGTTTTTT
j_gene: TRBJ2-7; d_gene: .; v_gene: TRBV27; abundance: .; CDR3aa: CASSLLGQPSVNSSYEQYF; CDR3nt: TGTGCCAGCAGTTTACTCGGACAGCCCAGTGTCAATAGCTCCTACGAGCAGTACTTC
j_gene: TRBJ1-4; d_gene: .; v_gene: TRBV7-6; abundance: .; CDR3aa: CASSLGEEGKLFF; CDR3nt: TGTGCCAGCAGCTTAGGAGAGGAGGGAAAACTGTTTTTT
j_gene: TRBJ2-5; d_gene: TRBD2; v_gene: TRBV7-2; abundance: .; CDR3aa: CASSFSGSGGAGTQYF; CDR3nt: TGTGCCAGCAGCTTCTCCGGGAGCGGGGGGGCAGGGACCCAGTACTTC
j_gene: TRBJ1-5; d_gene: TRBD1; v_gene: TRBV7-9; abundance: .; CDR3aa: CASSDSFGQGDQPQHF; CDR3nt: TGTGCCAGCAGCGACAGTTTCGGACAGGGGGATCAGCCCCAGCATTTT
j_gene: TRBJ1-5; d_gene: TRBD1; v_gene: TRBV15; abundance: .; CDR3aa: CATSGGQVWSQPQHF; CDR3nt: TGTGCCACCAGCGGAGGACAGGTCTGGAGTCAGCCCCAGCATTTT
j_gene: TRBJ1-1; d_gene: .; v_gene: TRBV15; abundance: .; CDR3aa: CATSSFGRGIPSFKTEAFF; CDR3nt: TGTGCCACCAGCAGCTTCGGACGGGGGATACCATCCTTTAAGACTGAAGCTTTCTTT
j_gene: TRBJ1-3; d_gene: TRBD1; v_gene: TRBV7-8; abundance: .; CDR3aa: CASSWTGAGNTIYF; CDR3nt: TGTGCCAGCAGCTGGACAGGAGCTGGAAACACCATATATTTT